This is a list of T cell receptor beta chains from one sample in a study of blood T cell repertoires in COVID-19. Generated by immunoSEQ multiplex PCR, the TCRdb table keeps only in-frame clones and is missing some. The table records fewer than 500,000 clones, about 85% of them present only once. Source material: PBMCs or T cells enriched from blood (not recorded which). These receptors were obtained from a young woman with acute COVID-19. The CDR3 runs from the conserved cysteine through the conserved F or W. Each record gives: J gene, D gene, V gene, CDR3 length, clone size, CDR3 DNA, CDR3 protein. D genes are given only for firm matches. Only part of the rows carry a size: once, few, many, or a class if the clone is expanded.

J gene: TRBJ2-1
D gene: -
V gene: TRBV4-2
CDR3 length: 17
clone size: -
CDR3 DNA: TGTGCCAGCAGCCGCCAAGAACTAGGGGGATCCTACAATGAGCAGTTCTTC
CDR3 protein: CASSRQELGGSYNEQFF

J gene: TRBJ2-5
D gene: -
V gene: TRBV15
CDR3 length: 14
clone size: -
CDR3 DNA: TGTGCCACCAGCTCTCGTTATGGGGGAGGAACCCAGTACTTC
CDR3 protein: CATSSRYGGGTQYF

J gene: TRBJ1-5
D gene: TRBD1
V gene: TRBV19
CDR3 length: 15
clone size: few
CDR3 DNA: TGTGCCAGTCTCACAGGGGGCGCAGGCAATCAGCCCCAGCATTTT
CDR3 protein: CASLTGGAGNQPQHF

J gene: TRBJ2-2
D gene: -
V gene: TRBV4-3
CDR3 length: 15
clone size: -
CDR3 DNA: TGCGCCAGCAGCCAGGTTAGGGGCTCGGTCGGGGAGCTGTTTTTT
CDR3 protein: CASSQVRGSVGELFF

J gene: TRBJ2-1
D gene: -
V gene: TRBV9
CDR3 length: 13
clone size: -
CDR3 DNA: TGTGCCAGCAGCGACTTTTTCGGCAATGAGCAGTTCTTC
CDR3 protein: CASSDFFGNEQFF

J gene: TRBJ2-3
D gene: -
V gene: TRBV6-1
CDR3 length: 15
clone size: -
CDR3 DNA: TGTGCCAGCAGTGAACCGACAGGCCCCACAGATACGCAGTATTTT
CDR3 protein: CASSEPTGPTDTQYF

J gene: TRBJ2-1
D gene: -
V gene: TRBV9
CDR3 length: 15
clone size: -
CDR3 DNA: TGTGCCAGCAGCGTATACGCGACACCTAACAATGAGCAGTTCTTC
CDR3 protein: CASSVYATPNNEQFF

J gene: TRBJ2-1
D gene: -
V gene: TRBV5-6
CDR3 length: 18
clone size: -
CDR3 DNA: TGTGCCAGCAGTAAAGAAGACTACAGCCGAGACTCCTACAATGAGCAGTTCTTC
CDR3 protein: CASSKEDYSRDSYNEQFF

J gene: TRBJ2-3
D gene: -
V gene: TRBV24-1
CDR3 length: 15
clone size: once
CDR3 DNA: TGTGCCACCAGTGAATTCAGCGGGAGCACAGATACGCAGTATTTT
CDR3 protein: CATSEFSGSTDTQYF

J gene: TRBJ2-5
D gene: TRBD2
V gene: TRBV3-1/TRBV3-2
CDR3 length: 16
clone size: -
CDR3 DNA: TGTGCCAGCAGCCCCGACCCCGAGCGGGAGGGTGAGACCCAGTACTTC
CDR3 protein: CASSPDPEREGETQYF

J gene: TRBJ2-7
D gene: TRBD1
V gene: TRBV20-1
CDR3 length: 11
clone size: -
CDR3 DNA: TGCAGTCCCAGACAGGGGAACGAGCAGTACTTC
CDR3 protein: CSPRQGNEQYF

J gene: TRBJ1-2
D gene: TRBD1
V gene: TRBV27
CDR3 length: 15
clone size: -
CDR3 DNA: TGTGCCAGCAGTTTATCGTCGACAGGGACCTATGGCTACACCTTC
CDR3 protein: CASSLSSTGTYGYTF

J gene: TRBJ1-2
D gene: TRBD1
V gene: TRBV2
CDR3 length: 14
clone size: few
CDR3 DNA: TGTGCCAGCAGTGAAGTCGGACAGGCCGAAGGCTACACCTTC
CDR3 protein: CASSEVGQAEGYTF

J gene: TRBJ2-1
D gene: TRBD2
V gene: TRBV5-1
CDR3 length: 15
clone size: -
CDR3 DNA: TGCGCCAGCAGCGTCAACCAGCGGGAGACGAATGAGCAGTTCTTC
CDR3 protein: CASSVNQRETNEQFF

J gene: TRBJ2-7
D gene: -
V gene: TRBV7-2
CDR3 length: 13
clone size: -
CDR3 DNA: TGTGCCAGCAGCTTAGGGTTAGCCAGCGAGCAGTACTTC
CDR3 protein: CASSLGLASEQYF

J gene: TRBJ2-7
D gene: TRBD2
V gene: TRBV27
CDR3 length: 19
clone size: -
CDR3 DNA: TGTGCCAGCAGTCCCGCCGGGACTAGCGGGAGGAGGCCTCCCTACGAGCAGTACTTC
CDR3 protein: CASSPAGTSGRRPPYEQYF

J gene: TRBJ2-2
D gene: -
V gene: TRBV29-1
CDR3 length: 13
clone size: once
CDR3 DNA: TGCAGCGCCTACGGGCAGGGATCCGGGGAGCTGTTTTTT
CDR3 protein: CSAYGQGSGELFF

J gene: TRBJ2-3
D gene: TRBD1
V gene: TRBV29-1
CDR3 length: 13
clone size: -
CDR3 DNA: TGCAGCGTCGAGGGACAGGGTGGAGATACGCAGTATTTT
CDR3 protein: CSVEGQGGDTQYF

J gene: TRBJ1-5
D gene: -
V gene: TRBV6-5
CDR3 length: 11
clone size: once
CDR3 DNA: TGTGCCAGCATGGAGTATCAGCCCCAGCATTTT
CDR3 protein: CASMEYQPQHF

J gene: TRBJ2-1
D gene: TRBD2
V gene: TRBV18
CDR3 length: 15
clone size: -
CDR3 DNA: TGTGCCAGCTCGCGGACTAGCGGGAGTGCTCATGAGCAGTTCTTC
CDR3 protein: CASSRTSGSAHEQFF

J gene: TRBJ1-2
D gene: -
V gene: TRBV6-5
CDR3 length: 15
clone size: -
CDR3 DNA: TGTGCCAGCAGCTCCCGTGGACAGAACATATATGGCTACACCTTC
CDR3 protein: CASSSRGQNIYGYTF

J gene: TRBJ2-7
D gene: TRBD1
V gene: TRBV5-6
CDR3 length: 14
clone size: -
CDR3 DNA: TGTGCCAGCGGAGGGACAGGGCGACTTCGGGAGCAGTACTTC
CDR3 protein: CASGGTGRLREQYF

J gene: TRBJ2-5
D gene: -
V gene: TRBV7-9
CDR3 length: 11
clone size: -
CDR3 DNA: TGTGCCAGCGGAGGCCAAGAGACCCAGTACTTC
CDR3 protein: CASGGQETQYF

J gene: TRBJ1-1
D gene: TRBD1
V gene: TRBV19
CDR3 length: 13
clone size: -
CDR3 DNA: TGTGCCAGTAGTGTGGACAGGGGTACTGAAGCTTTCTTT
CDR3 protein: CASSVDRGTEAFF

J gene: TRBJ2-7
D gene: TRBD2
V gene: TRBV12-3/TRBV12-4
CDR3 length: 12
clone size: -
CDR3 DNA: TGTGCCAGCCGCGGGGGGGAGAACGAGCAGTACTTC
CDR3 protein: CASRGGENEQYF

J gene: TRBJ2-2
D gene: -
V gene: TRBV20-1
CDR3 length: 13
clone size: -
CDR3 DNA: TGCAGTGCTAGTGCCGACAGGTCCGGGGAGCTGTTTTTT
CDR3 protein: CSASADRSGELFF

J gene: TRBJ1-4
D gene: -
V gene: TRBV5-1
CDR3 length: 15
clone size: -
CDR3 DNA: TGCGCCAGCAGTACAGCGGGGACAACTAATGAAAAACTGTTTTTT
CDR3 protein: CASSTAGTTNEKLFF

J gene: TRBJ1-1
D gene: -
V gene: TRBV7-2
CDR3 length: 13
clone size: -
CDR3 DNA: TGTGCCAGCAGCTTTGGGCAGGGGAGTGAAGCTTTCTTT
CDR3 protein: CASSFGQGSEAFF

J gene: TRBJ1-2
D gene: -
V gene: TRBV3-1/TRBV3-2
CDR3 length: 15
clone size: few
CDR3 DNA: TGTGCCAGCAGCCAGGGCGGACTCCCTAACTATGGCTACACCTTC
CDR3 protein: CASSQGGLPNYGYTF

J gene: TRBJ2-7
D gene: -
V gene: TRBV5-6
CDR3 length: 14
clone size: -
CDR3 DNA: TGTGCCAGCAGCCTGGGGGCATCCGTTGGGGAGCAGTACTTC
CDR3 protein: CASSLGASVGEQYF

J gene: TRBJ1-2
D gene: -
V gene: TRBV4-3
CDR3 length: 13
clone size: -
CDR3 DNA: TGCGCCAGCAGCCAATCGCGGGTTCAGGGCTACACCTTC
CDR3 protein: CASSQSRVQGYTF

J gene: TRBJ1-2
D gene: -
V gene: TRBV29-1
CDR3 length: 13
clone size: -
CDR3 DNA: TGCAGCGTTGAAGAGGAGAGCGTGGATGGCTACACCTTC
CDR3 protein: CSVEEESVDGYTF

J gene: TRBJ2-3
D gene: TRBD1
V gene: TRBV28
CDR3 length: 14
clone size: -
CDR3 DNA: TGTGCCAGCAGAGAGGGGGCTGTCACAGATACGCAGTATTTT
CDR3 protein: CASREGAVTDTQYF

J gene: TRBJ1-5
D gene: -
V gene: TRBV2
CDR3 length: 14
clone size: -
CDR3 DNA: TGTGCCAGTCAGCGGGAGCAGGGTTTTCAGCCCCAGCATTTT
CDR3 protein: CASQREQGFQPQHF

J gene: TRBJ1-2
D gene: TRBD1
V gene: TRBV11-2
CDR3 length: 18
clone size: -
CDR3 DNA: TGTGCCAGCAGCTTTCGACGGACCGCCTCAGGGGGCGCATATGGCTACACCTTC
CDR3 protein: CASSFRRTASGGAYGYTF

J gene: TRBJ1-1
D gene: TRBD1
V gene: TRBV4-2
CDR3 length: 16
clone size: -
CDR3 DNA: TGTGCCAGCAGCCAAGCGTGGGGGACAGGGAACACTGAAGCTTTCTTT
CDR3 protein: CASSQAWGTGNTEAFF

J gene: TRBJ1-1
D gene: -
V gene: TRBV5-1
CDR3 length: 15
clone size: -
CDR3 DNA: TGCGCCAGCAGCTTGATAGGGGTTACCGAGGTCGGGGCTTTCTTT
CDR3 protein: CASSLIGVTEVGAFF

J gene: TRBJ1-2
D gene: -
V gene: TRBV6-5
CDR3 length: 11
clone size: -
CDR3 DNA: TGTGCCAGCATGGCGGGCCGTGGCTACACCTTC
CDR3 protein: CASMAGRGYTF

J gene: TRBJ1-1
D gene: TRBD1
V gene: TRBV7-9
CDR3 length: 15
clone size: -
CDR3 DNA: TGTGCCAGCAGCTTAGAGGGGGCGGCTGGCACTGAAGCTTTCTTT
CDR3 protein: CASSLEGAAGTEAFF

J gene: TRBJ1-2
D gene: TRBD1
V gene: TRBV27
CDR3 length: 15
clone size: -
CDR3 DNA: TGTGCCAGCAGTGCCCGCTTAGGGACAGCGTCCGGCTACACCTTC
CDR3 protein: CASSARLGTASGYTF

J gene: TRBJ1-5
D gene: -
V gene: TRBV6-2/TRBV6-3
CDR3 length: 14
clone size: -
CDR3 DNA: TGTGCCAGCAGCTCTGACAGTATTAATCAGCCCCAGCATTTT
CDR3 protein: CASSSDSINQPQHF

J gene: TRBJ2-1
D gene: TRBD1
V gene: TRBV7-2
CDR3 length: 14
clone size: once
CDR3 DNA: TGTGCCAGCAGCACCGACAGGGCTCTCAATGAGCAGTTCTTC
CDR3 protein: CASSTDRALNEQFF

J gene: TRBJ2-1
D gene: TRBD2
V gene: TRBV5-1
CDR3 length: 14
clone size: -
CDR3 DNA: TGCGCCAGCAGCTTCCTAGCGGGAGCGGGTGAGCAGTTCTTC
CDR3 protein: CASSFLAGAGEQFF

J gene: TRBJ1-5
D gene: -
V gene: TRBV25-1
CDR3 length: 15
clone size: few
CDR3 DNA: TGTGCCAGCAGTCCCGACAGAACGGGTAGCCAGCCCCAGCATTTT
CDR3 protein: CASSPDRTGSQPQHF

J gene: TRBJ2-7
D gene: TRBD1
V gene: TRBV3-1/TRBV3-2
CDR3 length: 13
clone size: few
CDR3 DNA: TGTGCCAGCAGCCAAGGAGGGGGGACAGGCGAGTACTTC
CDR3 protein: CASSQGGGTGEYF

J gene: TRBJ1-4
D gene: -
V gene: TRBV2
CDR3 length: 12
clone size: -
CDR3 DNA: TGTGCCAGCCGACAGGTCAATGAAAAACTGTTTTTT
CDR3 protein: CASRQVNEKLFF

J gene: TRBJ1-5
D gene: TRBD1
V gene: TRBV5-6
CDR3 length: 16
clone size: -
CDR3 DNA: TGTGCCAGCAGGTTGGGGACAGGGGCCGACAATCAGCCCCAGCATTTT
CDR3 protein: CASRLGTGADNQPQHF

J gene: TRBJ2-2
D gene: TRBD1
V gene: TRBV5-1
CDR3 length: 14
clone size: few
CDR3 DNA: TGCGCCAGCAGCTTGCAGGGGGACACCGGGGAGCTGTTTTTT
CDR3 protein: CASSLQGDTGELFF